This T cell receptor (beta chain) is from a study of T cells in Graves' hyperthyroidism and ophthalmopathy. About the study: Before any treatment, at initial diagnosis, peripheral blood was collected. Study-wide findings and caveats: Most clonotypes expanded in the thyroid (above 0.001) were also present in blood.

Researchers barred patients who had uncontrolled infection, other autoimmune disease, pregnancy or lactation. Clinical symptoms, serum thyroxine, TRAb, thyroid ultrasound and orbital computed tomography established diagnosis. This clonotype was found many times. What it binds is unknown. Germline values: CDR1 MNHNS, CDR2 SASEGT. V was cut by 2 bases and J by 3 bases, with 5 bases left in between. This CDR3 has 12 amino acids. Authors of the study amplified TCR beta CDR3 regions from RNA transcripts. The HTBI set primed first-round TCR CDR3 RT-PCR. TCRdb reanalysed the multiplex PCR reads using MiXCR and keeps one entry per CDR3 protein. The sample carries 300,000 to 500,000 distinct CDR3 sequences, roughly 13% recorded once.

The V call is TRBV6-1, the J call TRBJ2-7; unclear D gene. The TCR was taken from a man aged 50 or older with Graves' ophthalmopathy. Sequenced: blood. CDR3 loop: CASSEYGYEQYF. CDR3 bases: TGTGCCAGCAGTGAATATGGCTACGAGCAGTACTTC.